Listed here are 25 T cell receptor beta chains from one sample, sequenced in a study of blood T cell repertoires in COVID-19. Sequencing was performed with immunoSEQ multiplex PCR; in TCRdb, only in-frame clones are kept and a portion is missing. This sample has some 250,000 clones, with more than 70% found just once. The sequenced sample was peripheral blood. The receptors derive from a woman aged 18-29 years with acute or convalescent COVID-19.

The chain has TRBV7-2 and TRBJ1-3; no reliable D call. CDR1 is SGHTA, CDR2 FQGNSA, per germline. CDR3 length: 15 residues. Trimming stripped 1 base from V and 0 bases from J, with 7 bases between. For the CDR3, the DNA is TGTGCCAGCAGCTTAGTTCCGGTCTCTGGAAACACCATATATTTT. Residues: CASSLVPVSGNTIYF. The variable domain in full, completed from reference TRBV7-2 and TRBJ1-3, reads GAGVSQSPSNKVTEKGKDVELRCDPISGHTALYWYRQSLGQGLEFLIYFQGNSAPDKSGLPSDRFSAERTGGSVSTLTIQRTQQEDSAVYLCASSLVPVSGNTIYFGEGSWLTVV.

The count of this clone is one. The chain recombines TRBV5-6 with TRBJ1-2; TRBD1 aligns across 7 bases. The ends lost 4 bases at V and 6 bases at J; junction bases unmatched: 9. CDR3 length equals 14 residues. The germline V gene has CDR1 SGHDT and CDR2 YYEEEE. The CDR3 region has the DNA TGTGCCAGCAGCCCGGGGACAGTCGGACATGGCTACACCTTC. This translates into CASSPGTVGHGYTF.

The rearrangement joins TRBV15 to TRBJ1-5, with a weak D call TRBD1 (6 bases). Germline CDR1 is LNHNV and CDR2 is YYDKDF (reference sequence). Deletions cut 3 bases from V and 4 bases from J, with 16 bases between. The length of the CDR3 is 16 residues. Here the CDR3 reads CATSSENRDINQPQHF. For the CDR3, the DNA is TGTGCCACCAGCAGCGAGAACCGGGACATAAATCAGCCCCAGCATTTT.

This clone was counted at least ten times. V usage is TRBV5-3 and J usage is TRBJ2-4; weak D call: TRBD2 (5 bases). TRBV5-3 is treated as an ORF (open reading frame) with a function not yet certain. This CDR3 spans 15 amino acids. Between the trimmed V and J ends, which lost 3 bases and 0 bases, there was a span of 10 bases. CDR3 in DNA: TGTGCCAGAAGCTCATCTCGGGAAGCCAAAAACATTCAGTACTTC. This sequence encodes CARSSSREAKNIQYF.

The genes are TRBV2 and TRBJ1-6; 7 nucleotides agree with TRBD1. Germline assignment: CDR1 SNHLY and CDR2 FYNNEI. Losses at the gene ends were 6 bases for V and 3 bases for J; bases not matched to a gene: 5. This CDR3 region has 15 residues. DNA for the CDR3: TGTGCCAGCAGAGGGGACAGCAGCTATAATTCACCCCTCCACTTT. Its translation: CASRGDSSYNSPLHF.

CDR3 region: CASSQGGFRGRNQPQHF. The CDR3 coding sequence is TGCGCCAGCAGCCAAGGTGGGTTCAGGGGCCGCAATCAGCCCCAGCATTTT. The rearrangement links TRBV4-1 to TRBJ1-5; TRBD1 might be the D (6 bases). Germline-derived CDR1 and CDR2 are MGHRA and YSYEKL. The V end lost 1 base, the J end lost 2 bases, and 15 bases lay between the germline ends. The CDR3 covers 17 residues.

This chain links TRBV27 with TRBJ2-7; D perhaps matches TRBD1 (5 bases). Germline CDR1 and CDR2: MNHEY and SMNVEV (reference sequence). V lost 4 bases, J lost 2 bases, and 9 bases lay in between. This CDR3 is 13 amino acids long. CDR3 coding DNA: TGTGCCAGCAGTTGGACACCTACCTACGAGCAGTACTTC. It yields the protein CASSWTPTYEQYF.

This clone occurred once. V and J are TRBV29-1 and TRBJ1-2; tentatively, D is TRBD1 (5 bases). From germline, CDR1 is SQVTM and CDR2 ANQGSEA. This CDR3 spans 13 amino acids. V was trimmed by 5 bases and J by 1 base, leaving 11 bases between them. The CDR3 is CSVRSGNNYGYTF. The CDR3 DNA is TGCAGCGTTCGATCAGGGAATAACTATGGCTACACCTTC.

This rearrangement joins TRBV7-2 to TRBJ2-2; 8 bases are shared with TRBD1. The J segment lost 0 bases and the V segment lost 7 bases, leaving 4 bases of the junction unmatched. This CDR3 has 15 amino acids. Germline V CDR1 and CDR2: SGHTA, FQGNSA. The CDR3 sequence: CASIKQGANTGELFF. CDR3 in DNA: TGTGCCAGCATAAAACAGGGGGCGAACACCGGGGAGCTGTTTTTT.

The chain recombines TRBV9 with TRBJ2-1; 7 bases are shared with TRBD2. CDR3 length equals 15 residues. Germline lookup yields CDR1 SGDLS and CDR2 YYNGEE. V shed 3 bases and J 7 bases; nucleotides not matched to a gene: 10. The CDR3 sequence is CASSADPGLPNEQFF. The DNA for the CDR3 is TGTGCCAGCAGCGCAGATCCGGGACTACCGAATGAGCAGTTCTTC.

The sample holds one count of this clone. This chain joins TRBV7-8 and TRBJ2-7, with 9 nucleotides matching TRBD2. The germline V gene encodes CDR1 SGHVS and CDR2 FQNEAQ. There are 17 residues in the CDR3. Germline trimming cut 1 base from V and 1 base from J; bases unmatched to any gene: 8. Written as DNA, the CDR3 is TGTGCCAGCAGCTTAGTGGGAAGCGGGAGGCGGTCCTACGAGCAGTACTTC. Residues: CASSLVGSGRRSYEQYF.

This chain links TRBV10-3 with TRBJ1-4, with D tentatively TRBD1 (5 bases). CDR3 size: 13 residues. Germline V CDR1 and CDR2: ENHRY, SYGVKD. The V and J ends lost 3 bases and 7 bases respectively, with 9 bases between them. CDR3 coding DNA: TGTGCCATCAGTGAAGGGGAGGGTGAAAAACTGTTTTTT. As protein: CAISEGEGEKLFF.

A word on this clone: The identical CDR3 is also encoded by other nucleotide sequences in the sample. The V call is TRBV10-3, the J call TRBJ2-7; 8 bases are a match to TRBD1. The CDR3 totals 12 residues. V lost 6 bases and J lost 3; bases outside the gene matches: 1. Looked up from germline, CDR1 is ENHRY and CDR2 is SYGVKD. CDR3 sequence reads: CAISGQGYEQYF. CDR3 in DNA: TGTGCCATCAGCGGACAGGGCTACGAGCAGTACTTC.

This clone appeared a single time. The chain carries TRBV6-2 or TRBV6-3 and TRBJ1-5, with 7 positions matching TRBD1. Germline CDR1 is MNHEY and CDR2 is SVGEGT. The CDR3 runs to 16 residues. The ends lost 3 bases at V and 0 bases at J; junction bases unmatched: 5. Written as DNA, the CDR3 is TGTGCCAGCAGTTATAGGGGACAGTATAGCAATCAGCCCCAGCATTTT. Protein: CASSYRGQYSNQPQHF.

This chain links TRBV10-2 with TRBJ2-3; TRBD2 matches at 13 bases. The CDR3 covers 18 residues. With 10 bases clipped from V and 2 bases from J, the junction kept 15 bases outside the gene matches. The germline V gene has CDR1 WSHSY and CDR2 SAAADI. CDR3 in DNA: TGCGCCACCCGAAGGACTAGCGGGAGAGGGGACCACACAGATACGCAGTATTTT. Translation: CATRRTSGRGDHTDTQYF.

The chain combines TRBV30 with TRBJ1-2, with a tentative D call TRBD1 (6 bases). Germline CDR1 GTSNPN, CDR2 SVGIG (reference sequence). The CDR3 is 13 amino acids. Trimming cost V 6 bases and J 6 bases, with 17 bases left between them. The CDR3 coding sequence is TGTGCCTGTCCCCTGGGGGGGCCAAATGGCTACACCTTC. This codes for CACPLGGPNGYTF. The full variable domain, its missing parts supplied by reference TRBV30 and TRBJ1-2, is SQTIHQWPATLVQPVGSPLSLECTVEGTSNPNLYWYRQAAGRGLQLLFYSVGIGQISSEVPQNLSASRPQDRQFILSSKKLLLSDSGFYLCACPLGGPNGYTFGSGTRLTVV.

The rearrangement joins TRBV25-1 to TRBJ1-4; TRBD1 matches 11 bases. Germline values: CDR1 MGHDK, CDR2 SYGVNS. V was pared by 9 bases and J by 2 bases, with 5 bases of the junction left unmatched. CDR3 length equals 15 residues. The CDR3 DNA reads TGTGCCAGTAGGACAGGGGGCGCGACTAATGAAAAACTGTTTTTT. Protein: CASRTGGATNEKLFF.

The chain uses TRBV7-2 and TRBJ1-5; D not resolved. CDR1 is SGHTA, CDR2 FQGNSA, per germline. Trimming took 5 bases from V and 0 from J, leaving 5 bases between them. The CDR3 consists of 13 residues. CDR3 coding DNA: TGTGCCAGCAGCGAGAATAGCAATCAGCCCCAGCATTTT. Its translation: CASSENSNQPQHF.

This chain connects TRBV7-9 to TRBJ2-1; maybe TRBD2 (6 bases). This CDR3 region has 14 residues. Germline V gives CDR1 SEHNR, CDR2 FQNEAQ (reference sequence). Between the trimmed V and J ends, which lost 9 bases and 3 bases, there was a span of 15 bases. DNA of the CDR3: TGTGCCAGTCTCTCGGCGGGGATCTACAATGAGCAGTTCTTC. Its translation is CASLSAGIYNEQFF.

This chain connects TRBV5-4 to TRBJ2-1, with 12 nucleotides matching TRBD2. CDR3 length: 16 amino acids. CDR1 is SGHNT and CDR2 is YYREEE in the germline V gene (reference sequence). Trimming cost V 1 base and J 3 bases; bases outside gene matches: 2. Here the CDR3 DNA reads TGTGCCAGCAGCTTGAGGGGACTAGCGGGCTACAATGAGCAGTTCTTC. Translated, it gives CASSLRGLAGYNEQFF.

The chain combines TRBV7-9 with TRBJ1-1, with D possibly being TRBD1 (5 bases). Per the germline V gene, CDR1 is SEHNR and CDR2 is FQNEAQ (reference sequence). The CDR3 loop spans 16 amino acids. V lost 4 bases to trimming and J lost 1 base, with 16 bases between them. The CDR3 here is CASSWDFGTENTEAFF. The CDR3 DNA reads TGTGCCAGCAGCTGGGACTTTGGGACGGAGAACACTGAAGCTTTCTTT.

This rearrangement joins TRBV19 to TRBJ2-5, with 9 positions matching TRBD2. The CDR3 length is 15 residues. Germline values: CDR1 LNHDA, CDR2 SQIVND (reference sequence). Unmatched junction bases numbered 8, after V lost 4 bases and J lost 5 bases. The CDR3 loop is CASSTAGGPWETQYF. For the CDR3, the DNA is TGTGCCAGTAGTACGGCGGGAGGGCCTTGGGAGACCCAGTACTTC. Full variable domain (outside the CDR3, taken from reference TRBV19 and TRBJ2-5): DGGITQSPKYLFRKEGQNVTLSCEQNLNHDAMYWYRQDPGQGLRLIYYSQIVNDFQKGDIAEGYSVSREKKESFPLTVTSAQKNPTAFYLCASSTAGGPWETQYFGPGTRLLVL.

Points on this clone: This CDR3 is also generated by other DNA sequences in the sample. The V gene is TRBV11-3, the J gene TRBJ2-1; tentative D call: TRBD2 (6 bases). V was clipped by 0 bases and J by 0 bases, with 15 bases between them. The CDR3 is 18 amino acids. Germline V gives CDR1 SGHNT, CDR2 YENEEA. The CDR3 sequence is CASSLDQGGTSSYNEQFF. The CDR3 DNA is TGTGCCAGCAGCTTAGATCAGGGCGGGACGAGCTCCTACAATGAGCAGTTCTTC.

The chain has TRBV3-1 (or the pseudogene TRBV3-2) and TRBJ1-2; possible D gene TRBD1, 6 bases. This CDR3 comprises 12 residues. V lost 6 bases and J lost 2, with 7 bases in between. Germline V gives CDR1 LGHDT, CDR2 YNNKEL (reference sequence). CDR3 sequence (DNA): TGTGCCAGCAGAGGACAGAACTATGGCTACACCTTC. Protein: CASRGQNYGYTF.

This chain joins TRBV30 and TRBJ1-2, with D uncertain. Looked up from germline, CDR1 is GTSNPN and CDR2 is SVGIG (reference sequence). CDR3 length: 14 residues. V was clipped by 0 bases and J by 7 bases, with 15 bases between them. This CDR3 reads CAWSVSGPRGGYTF. The CDR3 bases are TGTGCCTGGAGTGTTTCAGGCCCTCGGGGTGGCTACACCTTC.